This TCR beta chain is from a study of blood T cell repertoires in COVID-19. The repertoire was sequenced with immunoSEQ multiplex PCR; TCRdb's copy has only in-frame clones and lacks some. The data show around 280,000 clones, roughly 90% seen once. The CDR3 is 15 residues long. V lost 5 bases, J lost 2 bases, and 7 bases stayed unmatched. The germline CDR1 and CDR2 sequences are MNHEY and SMNVEV (reference sequence). The chain employs TRBV27 and TRBJ2-5; 8 nucleotides match TRBD1. Sample: peripheral blood. The source of this sequence is a woman aged 45-65 years who had recovered from COVID-19. The CDR3 nucleotides read TGTGCCAGCAGTCAGGGGACAGGATGGCAAGAGACCCAGTACTTC. This translates into CASSQGTGWQETQYF.